This T cell receptor beta chain was sequenced in a study of cytomegalovirus exposure and HLA in healthy donors. Remarks on this clone: Its antigen is currently unknown.

PCR used 60 Vbeta primers and 13 Jbeta primers. Method: immunoSEQ multiplex PCR; TCRdb's copy keeps in-frame clones and lacks some. The repertoire includes some 130,000 clones, around 74% of them detected once, and roughly 7.2% sits in the top ten. The V end was cut by 4 bases, the J end by 6 bases, with 15 bases between. Germline assignment: CDR1 SNHLY and CDR2 FYNNEI. CDR3 length: 14 amino acids. Study-level results: In the analysis, some V segments, TRBV6-2 and TRBV6-3 included, were excluded as indistinguishable.

The genes are TRBV2 and TRBJ1-2; weak D call: TRBD1 (6 bases). The material sequenced was PBMCs. The origin of this receptor is a male donor in good health and CMV-seronegative. CDR3 amino acids: CASSGRTVINGYTF. As DNA, the CDR3 is TGTGCCAGCAGTGGACGGACAGTTATCAATGGCTACACCTTC.